The present T cell receptor beta chain was sequenced within a study of regulatory dendritic cells for organ transplantation. This table comes from immunoSEQ multiplex PCR, and its TCRdb copy is limited to in-frame clones, with some not included. Of under 45,000 clones detected, roughly nine tenths appear once; the ten largest clones hold about 0.063%. V dropped 4 bases and J dropped 3 bases, with 15 bases sitting between them. CDR3 size: 15 residues. CDR1 is MNHEY, CDR2 SVGAGI, per germline. Concerning this clone: What it binds is unknown.

Naive CD45RA+ and memory CD45RO+ CD4+ or CD8+ T cells were FACS-sorted. Points from the study as a whole: Naive T cells showed high diversity, memory cells less, memory CD8+ least. Memory CD8+ clonal expansion seemed more limited with regulatory than mature dendritic cells.

The V and J genes are TRBV6-5 and TRBJ1-1, with a possible D match to TRBD1 (5 bases). Sequencing used naive CD4+ T cells from blood. Subset here: CD45RA+ naive T cells. This sequence was found in a human donor in good health. The CDR3 DNA is TGTGCCAGCAGTTCGACCGGGACCGGAGACACTGAAGCTTTCTTT. Encoded protein: CASSSTGTGDTEAFF.